The 27 T cell receptor beta chains given below trace back to one sample, sequenced in a study of post-analysis software for immune sequencing data. Study-wide points: Five or six TRBV segments, TRBV5-6, TRBV5-1 and TRBV20-1 among them, were found more frequent in patients than controls.

Incorporated into the TCR beta cDNA libraries were unique molecular identifiers, which served to reduce PCR and sequencing biases. Each CDR3 protein is one row after TCRdb ran MiXCR on the PCR reads. The sample gives hundreds of thousands of distinct CDR3 sequences, just under 30% of which show up once; 0.55% to 0.65% is in the top ten. No antigen has been identified for these receptors. The source material was blood. These TCRs come from a girl aged 5-17 years with multiple sclerosis.

Only a few counts were recorded for this clonotype. The V gene is TRBV19, the J gene TRBJ1-5, with D possibly TRBD1 on 5 matching bases. CDR1 is LNHDA, CDR2 SQIVND, per germline (reference sequence). Trimming cost V 4 bases and J 1 base, with 14 bases left between them. This CDR3 is 16 amino acids long. CDR3 DNA: TGTGCCAGTAGTACAGAACACGGGGGAAGCAATCAGCCCCAGCATTTT. Its translation is CASSTEHGGSNQPQHF.

This clonotype has more than one count but fewer than ten. The chain employs TRBV6-2 or TRBV6-3 and TRBJ2-7; either TRBD1 or TRBD2 may fit D (5 bases each). Trimming took off 2 bases at V and 6 bases at J, with 14 bases between the two ends. The V gene's germline CDR1 is MNHEY and CDR2 SVGEGT. The CDR3 is 14 amino acids. CDR3: CASSYKGEQAEQYF. Written as DNA, the CDR3 is TGTGCCAGCAGTTACAAAGGGGAGCAAGCCGAGCAGTACTTC.

This clonotype was seen a few times. At one of its ends the junction is not consistent with the germline gene, which may arise from a read error. The chain has TRBV6-2 or TRBV6-3 and TRBJ2-6; 10 bases agree with TRBD2. The CDR3 length is 19 residues. Per the germline V gene, CDR1 is MNHEY and CDR2 is SVGEGT. This CDR3 is CASREIIAGGRSGADVLTF. CDR3 DNA: TGTGCCAGCAGAGAAATAATAGCGGGAGGAAGATCTGGGGCCGACGTCCTGACTTTC.

A few counts support this clonotype. This sequence joins TRBV7-2 and TRBJ2-1; D possibly corresponds to TRBD2 (6 bases). With 0 bases removed from V and 8 bases from J, the gap between germline ends came to 17 bases. Germline values: CDR1 SGHTA, CDR2 FQGNSA. There are 16 residues in the CDR3. The DNA for the CDR3 is TGTGCCAGCAGCTTAGCGCTGGGACTGCCCAGGGATGAGCAGTTCTTC. Its protein is CASSLALGLPRDEQFF.

Comments on this clonotype: The junction differs from germline at one of its ends, possibly a read error. The chain links TRBV6-1 to TRBJ1-5; no definite D call. CDR1 and CDR2 (germline): MNHNS, SASEGT. The CDR3 consists of 13 residues. The CDR3 nucleotides are TGTGCTCTCCGGGGAATAGGCAACCAGCCCCAGCATTTT. It encodes CALRGIGNQPQHF.

This clonotype was recorded a few times. V usage is TRBV7-6 and J usage is TRBJ1-6; D gene unclear. The germline gives CDR1 SGHVS, CDR2 FNYEAQ. With 1 base removed from V and 1 base from J, the gap between germline ends came to 5 bases. The CDR3 extends over 15 amino acids. The CDR3 DNA sequence: TGTGCCAGCAGCTTAGGGCTTTCCTATAATTCACCCCTCCACTTT. Protein: CASSLGLSYNSPLHF. Complete variable domain (other parts from reference TRBV7-6 and TRBJ1-6): GAGVSQSPRYKVTKRGQDVALRCDPISGHVSLYWYRQALGQGPEFLTYFNYEAQQDKSGLPNDRFSAERPEGSISTLTIQRTEQRDSAMYRCASSLGLSYNSPLHFGNGTRLTVT.

V usage is TRBV5-1 and J usage is TRBJ2-5, with 10 nucleotides matching TRBD2. Unmatched junction bases numbered 13, after V lost 4 bases and J lost 4 bases. This CDR3 is built from 17 residues. Germline V gene data show CDR1 as SGHRS and CDR2 as YFSETQ. In DNA, the CDR3 is TGCGCCAGCAGCGGACCCGCGGGTCTAGCGGGAGTAGAGACCCAGTACTTC. Amino acids: CASSGPAGLAGVETQYF.

The V call is TRBV9, the J call TRBJ2-3; maybe TRBD2 (6 bases). Trimming cost V 0 bases and J 0 bases, with 14 bases left between them. CDR3 length: 17 amino acids. Germline V lookup: CDR1 SGDLS, CDR2 YYNGEE. CDR3 sequence reads: CASSVDPGGTSTDTQYF. The CDR3 bases are TGTGCCAGCAGCGTAGACCCTGGGGGGACTAGCACAGATACGCAGTATTTT.

Ten or more counts support this clonotype. For the CDR3, the DNA is TGTGCCAGCAGCGCGACAGGGGGCAAGGAGACCCAGTACTTC. It is translated as CASSATGGKETQYF. The gene calls are TRBV9 and TRBJ2-5, with TRBD1 matching 10 bases. The CDR3 contains 14 residues. V shed 3 bases, J shed 5 bases, and the junction held 4 bases outside the gene matches. From germline, CDR1 is SGDLS and CDR2 YYNGEE.

This clonotype has more than one count but fewer than ten. The chain links TRBV7-6 to TRBJ2-6; no clear D gene. The germline CDR1 and CDR2 sequences are SGHVS and FNYEAQ. This CDR3 has 16 residues. V was pared by 5 bases and J by 1 base, with 12 bases between. CDR3 nucleotides: TGTGCCAGCAGCGACCAATTCAAATCTGGGGCCAACGTCCTGACTTTC. This codes for CASSDQFKSGANVLTF.

This clonotype has ten or more counts. The chain links TRBV4-3 to TRBJ2-1; maybe TRBD2 (6 bases). Germline lookup yields CDR1 LGHNA and CDR2 YSLEER. Deletions cut 4 bases from V and 7 bases from J, with 14 bases between. The CDR3 length is 14 residues. Here the CDR3 DNA reads TGCGCCAGCAGCCCGACTAGTCTCGGAAATGAGCAGTTCTTC. Translated, it gives CASSPTSLGNEQFF.

The V call is TRBV20-1, the J call TRBJ2-3; possibly TRBD2 for D (6 bases). Germline assignment: CDR1 DFQATT and CDR2 SNEGSKA (reference sequence). This CDR3 spans 13 amino acids. V was trimmed by 2 bases and J by 4 bases, leaving 10 bases between them. CDR3 protein: CSARRGTADTQYF. CDR3 coding DNA: TGCAGTGCTAGACGCGGGACCGCAGATACGCAGTATTTT.

V gene TRBV4-2 combines with J gene TRBJ2-3; 8 bases are shared with TRBD2. Losses at the gene ends were 3 bases for V and 2 bases for J; bases not matched to a gene: 10. CDR3 length: 17 residues. The germline gives CDR1 LGHNA, CDR2 YNFKEQ. CDR3 amino acids: CASSQTRGGTLTDTQYF. CDR3 in DNA: TGTGCCAGCAGCCAGACCCGGGGGGGTACCCTCACAGATACGCAGTATTTT.

This clonotype was found a few times. V usage is TRBV20-1 and J usage is TRBJ2-7, with 7 bases lining up with TRBD1. This CDR3 has 14 amino acids. Trimming took 6 bases from V and 7 from J; bases not matched to a gene: 15. Per germline, CDR1 DFQATT and CDR2 SNEGSKA (reference sequence). The CDR3 loop is CSALSTTGVGEQYF. The CDR3 DNA follows: TGCAGTGCCCTTTCAACAACAGGGGTTGGGGAGCAGTACTTC.

The V gene is TRBV28, the J gene TRBJ2-1; D may be TRBD1 or TRBD2 (5 bases each). This CDR3 contains 14 residues. The germline V and J ends were trimmed by 5 bases and 6 bases, with 14 bases remaining between them. Germline V CDR1 and CDR2: MDHEN, SYDVKM. The CDR3 is CASSPRGPSNEQFF. The CDR3 nucleotides read TGTGCCAGCAGTCCCCGGGGCCCGAGCAATGAGCAGTTCTTC. Using reference TRBV28 and TRBJ2-1 for the parts outside the CDR3, the full variable domain is DVKVTQSSRYLVKRTGEKVFLECVQDMDHENMFWYRQDPGLGLRLIYFSYDVKMKEKGDIPEGYSVSREKKERFSLILESASTNQTSMYLCASSPRGPSNEQFFGPGTRLTVL.

The rearrangement uses TRBV5-6 and TRBJ2-1; no reliable D call. Germline values: CDR1 SGHDT, CDR2 YYEEEE. This CDR3 has 14 residues. Trimming took off 4 bases at V and 2 bases at J, with 10 bases between the two ends. CDR3 in amino acids: CASSPTHTYNEQFF. CDR3 DNA: TGTGCCAGCAGCCCGACACACACCTACAATGAGCAGTTCTTC.

This clonotype has more than one count but fewer than ten. The CDR3 loop is CASSPHLRAASGYTF. The CDR3 coding sequence is TGTGCCAGCAGTCCCCATTTACGCGCGGCCTCCGGCTACACCTTC. The V and J genes are TRBV12-3 or TRBV12-4 and TRBJ1-2; D call uncertain. V shed 5 bases and J shed 8 bases, with 21 bases lying between them. The CDR3 runs to 15 residues.

V and J are TRBV6-4 and TRBJ1-1; D not certain. This CDR3 spans 13 amino acids. Germline V gene data show CDR1 as MRHNA and CDR2 as SNTAGT. Trimming removed 3 bases from V and 5 bases from J, with 10 bases in between. In DNA form, the CDR3 reads TGTGCCAGCAGTGAGCAGGCGGAAACTGAAGCTTTCTTT. It translates to CASSEQAETEAFF.

The CDR3 DNA is TGTGCCACCAGTGATTTAGACTCGCCGGCGCAGTTCTTC. Amino acid sequence: CATSDLDSPAQFF. The chain recombines TRBV24-1 with TRBJ2-1, with D unclear. CDR3 length equals 13 residues. V lost 1 base, J lost 12 bases, and 12 bases lay in between. Looked up from germline, CDR1 is KGHDR and CDR2 is SFDVKD.

The chain has TRBV18 and TRBJ2-7; a possible D gene is TRBD2 (6 bases). The germline V and J ends were trimmed by 3 bases and 3 bases, with 12 bases remaining between them. The CDR3 is 14 residues long. Germline V CDR1 and CDR2: KGHSH, LQKENI. CDR3 in DNA: TGTGCCAGCTCACCGAGCGTCGGGGGCTACGAGCAGTACTTC. It is translated as CASSPSVGGYEQYF.

A few counts support this clonotype. V gene TRBV4-1 combines with J gene TRBJ2-7; D call uncertain. The CDR3 has 14 amino acids. The V gene lost 1 base and the J gene lost 3 bases, with 10 bases spanning the gap. Germline values: CDR1 MGHRA, CDR2 YSYEKL. The CDR3, as DNA: TGCGCCAGCAGCCAAGTTTTAGGGATCTACGAGCAGTACTTC. Protein product: CASSQVLGIYEQYF.

This clonotype has only one observation. A much larger clone differs from this one at a single base, so this may be a read error. This chain links TRBV20-1 with TRBJ2-7; D remains unclear. The V and J ends lost 4 bases and 0 bases respectively, with 10 bases between them. This CDR3 has 13 residues. Germline loops: CDR1 DFQATT, CDR2 SNEGSKA (reference sequence). CDR3 DNA: TGCAGTGCTACAGCGTCGAGCTCCTACGAGCAGTACTTC. Protein: CSATASSSYEQYF.

V and J are TRBV20-1 and TRBJ2-1; TRBD1 agrees at 9 bases. The CDR3 length is 15 residues. CDR1 and CDR2 (germline): DFQATT, SNEGSKA (reference sequence). V was clipped by 3 bases and J by 5 bases; unmatched bases: 8. The CDR3 reads CSASRDRDKHNEQFF. Written as DNA, the CDR3 is TGCAGTGCTAGCCGGGACAGGGACAAGCACAATGAGCAGTTCTTC.

V usage is TRBV5-1 and J usage is TRBJ2-7, with 8 bases identical to TRBD2. TRBJ2-1 explains the end of the DNA better; the J call may be wrong. CDR3 length equals 15 residues. In germline, CDR1 is SGHRS, CDR2 YFSETQ. The CDR3 DNA is TGCGCCAGCAGCCAACGCGGGACCCCCCGGGAGGGGCAGTTCTTC. This translates into CASSQRGTPREGQFF.

The gene calls are TRBV4-3 and TRBJ2-5; maybe TRBD1 (5 bases). Gene TRBJ2-7 matches the end of the DNA better, so the J call may be wrong. The germline CDR1 and CDR2 sequences are LGHNA and YSLEER. The CDR3 runs 15 residues. CDR3 bases: TGCGCCAGCAGCCAACACAAATCAGGGTGCGGCGAGCAGTACTTC. Translated: CASSQHKSGCGEQYF.

This clonotype came up a few times. The chain recombines TRBV20-1 with TRBJ1-1; 7 bases line up with TRBD1. V lost 3 bases and J lost 1; bases outside the gene matches: 5. CDR3 length: 14 amino acids. Germline-derived CDR1 and CDR2 are DFQATT and SNEGSKA (reference sequence). DNA for the CDR3: TGCAGTGCTAGTTCAGGGGGGGCGAACACTGAAGCTTTCTTT. Its protein is CSASSGGANTEAFF.

This sequence joins TRBV20-1 and TRBJ2-1; the match to TRBD2 covers 7 bases. Trimming removed 3 bases from V and 0 bases from J; junction bases left unmatched: 11. In germline, CDR1 is DFQATT, CDR2 SNEGSKA (reference sequence). This CDR3 comprises 17 residues. The CDR3 here is CSASDHHGGSSYNEQFF. In nucleotides, the CDR3 is TGCAGTGCTAGCGACCACCACGGCGGGAGCTCCTACAATGAGCAGTTCTTC.